This entry lists 25 T cell receptor beta chains sequenced from one sample in a study of early T cells in non-severe SARS-CoV-2 infection. MiXCR, applied by TCRdb to the 5' RACE reads, yields one record per CDR3 protein. The data show roughly 38,000 distinct CDR3 sequences, with almost 6% seen just once and 6.5% to 8.5% held by the top ten. The sample consisted of whole blood. These receptors were obtained from an adult who was a healthcare worker with PCR-confirmed SARS-CoV-2 infection or an uninfected control (not recorded which).

The V and J genes are TRBV30 and TRBJ1-2; possibly TRBD1 for D (5 bases). Looked up from germline, CDR1 is GTSNPN and CDR2 is SVGIG (reference sequence). The CDR3 contains 15 residues. The germline V and J ends were trimmed by 0 bases and 7 bases, with 18 bases remaining between them. The CDR3 nucleotides read TGTGCCTGGAGTGTTCCCCAGGGTATCGGGCCTGGCTACACCTTC. This translates into CAWSVPQGIGPGYTF.

This clonotype was detected many times. The chain uses TRBV2 and TRBJ2-7; D call uncertain. V was pared by 3 bases and J by 0 bases, with 9 bases between. The CDR3 is 14 residues long. CDR1 and CDR2 (germline): SNHLY, FYNNEI. Written as DNA, the CDR3 is TGTGCCAGCAGTGACAGCAGCGCCTCCTACGAGCAGTACTTC. Translated, it gives CASSDSSASYEQYF.

This clonotype was seen at least ten times. V usage is TRBV27 and J usage is TRBJ2-3; D is perhaps TRBD1 (5 bases). CDR1 MNHEY and CDR2 SMNVEV come from the germline V gene (reference sequence). The CDR3 extends over 15 amino acids. Trimming took 3 bases from V and 2 from J, leaving 12 bases between them. CDR3 sequence (DNA): TGTGCCAGCAGTTTTCTCGTAGGGGACACAGATACGCAGTATTTT. The encoded protein is CASSFLVGDTDTQYF.

This clonotype was detected many times. The chain has TRBV27 and TRBJ1-2; 7 positions agree with TRBD1. The V segment lost 6 bases and the J segment 4 bases; nucleotides outside the gene matches: 8. This CDR3 comprises 14 residues. Per germline, CDR1 MNHEY and CDR2 SMNVEV (reference sequence). The CDR3 is CASSLLPGGYGYTF. Written as DNA, the CDR3 is TGTGCCAGCAGCCTACTCCCAGGGGGCTATGGCTACACCTTC.

This clonotype was seen at least ten times. Germline and junction disagree at one end, which may indicate a read error. The chain joins TRBV12-5 to TRBJ1-1; D unclear. The CDR3 length is 11 residues. CDR1 and CDR2 (germline): LGHNT, FRNRAP. CDR3 bases: TGTGCTTGTGGTGGGGTGTCTGAAGCTTTCTTT. Translation: CACGGVSEAFF.

At least ten counts were recorded for this clonotype. The rearrangement uses TRBV7-6 and TRBJ2-1; the D is unclear. The CDR3 covers 12 residues. Germline V lookup: CDR1 SGHVS, CDR2 FNYEAQ. The germline V and J ends were trimmed by 6 bases and 6 bases, with 9 bases remaining between them. The chain's CDR3 is CASRRYSNEQFF. CDR3 coding DNA: TGTGCCAGCAGGAGGTATTCCAATGAGCAGTTCTTC.

This clonotype was counted at least ten times. V usage is TRBV4-2 and J usage is TRBJ2-3, with TRBD2 matching 9 bases. This CDR3 has 18 amino acids. The junction had 8 bases not matched to a gene; V was cut back by 1 base and J by 0 bases. Germline CDR1 and CDR2: LGHNA and YNFKEQ. The CDR3 spells CASSQGGGGRRSTDTQYF. CDR3 sequence (DNA): TGTGCCAGCAGCCAAGGCGGGGGGGGCAGGAGAAGCACAGATACGCAGTATTTT.

The V call is TRBV9, the J call TRBJ1-1; no firm D call. The CDR3 totals 14 residues. The germline CDR1 and CDR2 sequences are SGDLS and YYNGEE. Trimming took off 4 bases at V and 5 bases at J, with 15 bases between the two ends. CDR3 loop: CASSSSLTGTEAFF. CDR3 bases: TGTGCCAGCAGCTCCAGCCTCACGGGGACTGAAGCTTTCTTT.

This clonotype was detected ten times or more. The chain couples TRBV7-9 to TRBJ2-7, with D unresolved. The CDR3 runs 13 residues. V was pared by 5 bases and J by 6 bases, with 14 bases between. Looked up from germline, CDR1 is SEHNR and CDR2 is FQNEAQ (reference sequence). Here the CDR3 DNA reads TGTGCCAGCAGCCCTGTCCGGACCTCCGAGCAGTACTTC. This sequence encodes CASSPVRTSEQYF.

This clonotype has just a few counts. The chain carries TRBV7-2 and TRBJ2-5; either TRBD1 or TRBD2 may fit D (5 bases each). Germline V gives CDR1 SGHTA, CDR2 FQGNSA. This CDR3 spans 14 amino acids. The V end was cut by 5 bases, the J end by 5 bases, with 15 bases between. CDR3 sequence reads: CASSTGTTMETQYF. The DNA of the CDR3 is TGTGCCAGCAGCACCGGGACGACGATGGAGACCCAGTACTTC.

This clonotype came up many times. The rearrangement joins TRBV29-1 to TRBJ2-1; 14 bases agree with TRBD2. Germline V gene lookup returns CDR1 SQVTM and CDR2 ANQGSEA. The CDR3 consists of 15 residues. With V trimmed by 7 bases and J by 9 bases, 11 bases remained unmatched. The CDR3 region is CSAGLAGGPGGEQFF. The CDR3 DNA sequence: TGCAGCGCTGGACTAGCGGGAGGTCCAGGGGGTGAGCAGTTCTTC.

This clonotype was seen repeatedly, ten times or more. V and J are TRBV7-2 and TRBJ2-4, with TRBD2 matching 8 bases. Germline values: CDR1 SGHTA, CDR2 FQGNSA. There are 17 residues in the CDR3. V shed 5 bases, J shed 6 bases, and the junction held 15 bases outside the gene matches. As DNA, the CDR3 is TGTGCCAGCAGCCCCGGGACTAGTCGATTTTTGACAAACATTCAGTACTTC. Translation: CASSPGTSRFLTNIQYF.

This clonotype was seen many times. This chain uses TRBV7-9 with TRBJ1-5, with 9 nucleotides matching TRBD1. J lost 5 bases, V lost 4 bases, and 0 bases had no gene match. This CDR3 contains 13 residues. From germline, CDR1 is SEHNR and CDR2 FQNEAQ (reference sequence). CDR3 nucleotide sequence: TGTGCCAGCAGCTGGGACAGGGATCAGCCCCAGCATTTT. Protein: CASSWDRDQPQHF.

This clonotype was counted ten times or more. This rearrangement joins TRBV6-2 or TRBV6-3 to TRBJ1-2, with 8 positions matching TRBD1. This CDR3 has 17 residues. V was pared by 7 bases and J by 6 bases, with 19 bases of the junction left unmatched. Germline values: CDR1 MNHEY, CDR2 SVGEGT. The CDR3 DNA reads TGTGCCAGCACCCGCGGGACCTTCCGACAGGGACAGGATGGCTACACCTTC. It codes for CASTRGTFRQGQDGYTF.

This clonotype was counted many times. The V and J genes are TRBV29-1 and TRBJ1-2; no clear D. The germline V and J ends were trimmed by 2 bases and 8 bases, with 12 bases remaining between them. The CDR3 is 12 amino acids. Germline V CDR1 and CDR2: SQVTM, ANQGSEA. The CDR3 coding sequence is TGCAGCGTTGAAAAAGGGTTTGAAGGCTACACCTTC. Translated: CSVEKGFEGYTF.

This clonotype showed up many times. The J gene is TRBJ2-1, the V gene TRBV3-1; D is tentatively TRBD1 or TRBD2 (5 bases each). The CDR3 totals 17 residues. In germline, CDR1 is LGHDT, CDR2 YNNKEL (reference sequence). Trimming left V 0 bases short and J 0 bases short, with 12 bases between. Here the CDR3 DNA reads TGTGCCAGCAGCCAAGAGATGGGACGGAGCTCCTACAATGAGCAGTTCTTC. Amino acids: CASSQEMGRSSYNEQFF.

This clonotype was seen many times. The chain joins TRBV27 to TRBJ2-3; tentatively, D is TRBD2 (6 bases). The germline gives CDR1 MNHEY, CDR2 SMNVEV (reference sequence). This CDR3 comprises 14 residues. V was cut by 5 bases and J by 7 bases, with 16 bases left in between. The CDR3 coding sequence is TGTGCCAGCAGTCTTAGCGGAACCGTGAATACGCAGTATTTT. Translation: CASSLSGTVNTQYF.

This clonotype was seen many times. The V call is TRBV28, the J call TRBJ1-1; tentatively, D is TRBD1 (5 bases). V was shortened by 4 bases and J by 10 bases, with 13 bases between the two germline ends. CDR1 is MDHEN and CDR2 is SYDVKM in the germline V gene. The length of the CDR3 is 12 residues. The CDR3 protein is CASSSQAGGAFF. CDR3 DNA sequence: TGTGCCAGCAGTTCACAGGCTGGGGGAGCTTTCTTT.

This clonotype appeared a few times. This rearrangement joins TRBV29-1 to TRBJ1-2; D uncertain. The length of the CDR3 is 12 residues. The ends were cut back, 6 bases at V and 4 bases at J, with 12 bases in the middle. The germline V gene encodes CDR1 SQVTM and CDR2 ANQGSEA. The CDR3 DNA reads TGCAGCGTAGCACGGGCCAGCTATGGCTACACCTTC. This codes for CSVARASYGYTF.

This clonotype showed up many times. The chain is built from TRBV30 and TRBJ2-3, with TRBD2 matching 12 bases. Germline CDR1 reads GTSNPN; CDR2 reads SVGIG (reference sequence). J gave up 1 base and V 2 bases, and 7 bases lay outside the gene matches. The CDR3 consists of 17 residues. CDR3 in DNA: TGTGCCTGGAGTTCCCTAGCGGGAGGGCCCGGCACAGATACGCAGTATTTT. Its translation: CAWSSLAGGPGTDTQYF.

The table lists this clonotype with many counts. J is TRBJ2-3 and V is TRBV5-1; D could derive from TRBD1 or TRBD2 (5 bases each). The V end lost 4 bases, the J end lost 5 bases, and 17 bases lay between the germline ends. The CDR3 length is 15 residues. Per the germline V gene, CDR1 is SGHRS and CDR2 is YFSETQ. CDR3 loop: CASSQSGTRGDTQYF. The CDR3 nucleotides are TGCGCCAGCAGCCAGTCCGGGACCCGGGGAGATACGCAGTATTTT.

This clonotype was detected many times. The chain links TRBV20-1 to TRBJ1-5, with 10 bases that match TRBD1. Germline V gene sequence: CDR1 DFQATT, CDR2 SNEGSKA (reference sequence). The CDR3 runs 17 residues. V was clipped by 2 bases and J by 4 bases; unmatched bases: 11. CDR3 region: CSARKPGQGDRNQPQHF. For the CDR3, the DNA is TGCAGTGCTAGAAAACCAGGACAGGGGGATCGGAATCAGCCCCAGCATTTT.

In its sample, this clonotype was seen many times. DNA for the CDR3: TGTGCCAGCAGTTACTCCTTTGAGAAAGGGGCCCTGGTAGAGACCCAGTACTTC. Protein: CASSYSFEKGALVETQYF. The V gene is TRBV6-2 or TRBV6-3, the J gene TRBJ2-5; maybe TRBD1 (5 bases). The CDR3 runs 18 residues. Germline V gives CDR1 MNHEY, CDR2 SVGEGT. V lost 0 bases and J lost 4, with 21 bases in between.

This clonotype was observed at least ten times. This chain links TRBV20-1 with TRBJ2-5; 9 bases are a match to TRBD1. This CDR3 comprises 13 residues. Per germline, CDR1 DFQATT and CDR2 SNEGSKA (reference sequence). Trimming took 3 bases from V and 5 from J; bases not matched to a gene: 4. The CDR3 here is CSASRDREETQYF. As DNA, the CDR3 is TGCAGTGCTAGCAGGGACAGGGAGGAGACCCAGTACTTC.

Many counts were recorded for this clonotype. This sequence joins TRBV27 and TRBJ2-4; D is perhaps TRBD1 or TRBD2 (5 bases each). The CDR3 is 11 amino acids. V lost 9 bases and J 9 bases, leaving 12 bases between the germline ends. Germline V gives CDR1 MNHEY, CDR2 SMNVEV (reference sequence). Written as DNA, the CDR3 is TGTGCCAGTAGAGGGGTCGGCATTCAGTACTTC. Encoded protein: CASRGVGIQYF.